This passage covers 8 T cell receptor beta chains from one sample sequenced in a study of siplizumab effects on memory and regulatory T cells. Mixed lymphocyte reaction cells were cocultured at 37°C for 5 to 7 days. Repertoires were generated with immunoSEQ multiplex PCR, while TCRdb's copy carries only in-frame clones and drops some. The sample holds more than 13,000 clones, around 46% seen once. Antigens of these TCRs are unknown. Sequencing was performed on CFSE-low (dividing) CD4+ T cells sorted from an allogeneic mixed lymphocyte reaction. All receptors derive from a human donor in good health; the cells came from an allogeneic mixed lymphocyte reaction. Some clones in this sample may be carry-over from other donors' samples.

This clone has just a few counts. At one of its ends the junction is not consistent with the germline gene, which may arise from a read error. V is TRBV23-1 and J is TRBJ1-1; D uncertain. TRBV23-1 is identified as an open reading frame with a role that is uncertain. The CDR3 extends over 9 amino acids. The CDR3 sequence is CALFRRGIF. The CDR3 DNA reads TGCGCCCTTTTTCGACGAGGGATCTTT.

The chain employs TRBV7-2 and TRBJ2-3; TRBD2 agrees at 9 bases. Germline loops: CDR1 SGHTA, CDR2 FQGNSA. The CDR3 covers 15 residues. The V and J ends lost 3 bases and 6 bases, in that order; junction bases with no gene match: 7. CDR3 protein: CASSLRASGKDTQYF. CDR3 sequence (DNA): TGTGCCAGCAGCTTGCGGGCTAGCGGGAAGGATACGCAGTATTTT.

The chain carries TRBV10-1 and TRBJ2-5; 7 bases map to TRBD2. Germline-derived CDR1 and CDR2 are WNHNN and SYGVQD (reference sequence). The CDR3 is made up of 16 amino acids. Trimming cost V 0 bases and J 2 bases; bases outside gene matches: 6. The CDR3 DNA reads as TGCGCCAGCAGTGAGTCCCCGGCTAGCGGACAAGAGACCCAGTACTTC. This translates into CASSESPASGQETQYF.

The chain employs TRBV19 and TRBJ1-1; D remains unclear. With 4 bases removed from V and 4 bases from J, the gap between germline ends came to 16 bases. CDR3 length: 15 residues. CDR1 is LNHDA and CDR2 is SQIVND in the germline V gene (reference sequence). Here the CDR3 DNA reads TGTGCCAGTAGTAAACAGACCGGTTTGGGCACTGAAGCTTTCTTT. Translated, it gives CASSKQTGLGTEAFF.

There are a few counts of this clone. CDR3 residues: CASSQVPTEQYF. The CDR3 nucleotides are TGTGCCAGCAGCCAAGTACCAACCGAGCAGTACTTC. The V and J genes are TRBV4-2 and TRBJ2-7; D unresolved. Trimming stripped 1 base from V and 6 bases from J, with 7 bases between. The CDR3 loop spans 12 amino acids. Germline-derived CDR1 and CDR2 are LGHNA and YNFKEQ.

This chain uses TRBV11-2 with TRBJ1-2; D unclear. In germline, CDR1 is SGHAT, CDR2 FQNNGV. This CDR3 has 13 amino acids. V was cut by 3 bases and J by 7 bases, with 12 bases left in between. In DNA, the CDR3 is TGTGCCAGCAGCTTTATGAGGGTAAGTGGCTACACCTTC. It translates to CASSFMRVSGYTF.

The table lists this clone with a few counts. The rearrangement joins TRBV5-4 to TRBJ2-5; D may be TRBD1 (6 bases). The CDR3 loop spans 13 amino acids. The germline V and J ends were trimmed by 4 bases and 5 bases, with 12 bases remaining between them. Per germline, CDR1 SGHNT and CDR2 YYREEE (reference sequence). The CDR3 DNA reads as TGTGCCAGCAGCGAAGGACAGCGGGAGACCCAGTACTTC. Encoded protein: CASSEGQRETQYF.

This clone was seen only a few times. The V gene is TRBV19, the J gene TRBJ2-1; D might be TRBD2 (6 bases). The germline gives CDR1 LNHDA, CDR2 SQIVND (reference sequence). The V gene lost 4 bases and the J gene lost 0 bases, with 16 bases spanning the gap. The CDR3 is 17 amino acids. The CDR3, as DNA: TGTGCCAGTAGTAGGACAAAGGTCGGGAGCTCCTACAATGAGCAGTTCTTC. Translation: CASSRTKVGSSYNEQFF.